One sample yielded the 26 T cell receptor beta chains listed below, sequenced in a study of OX40 agonist ivuxolimab in advanced cancers. Assay used: immunoSEQ multiplex PCR; TCRdb lists only in-frame clones, some missing. The sample contains 68,000 or so clones, roughly nine tenths of which appear only once. The sequences come from CD4+ or CD8+ T cells sorted from blood, collected in a trial of the OX40 agonist ivuxolimab. The receptors stem from an adult with an advanced solid tumor such as melanoma, head and neck, liver or kidney cancer.

This chain links TRBV15 with TRBJ2-5; 8 bases line up with TRBD2. The V segment lost 0 bases and the J segment 4 bases; nucleotides outside the gene matches: 7. The CDR3 has 16 amino acids. Germline CDR1 reads LNHNV; CDR2 reads YYDKDF (reference sequence). CDR3 in amino acids: CATSRDDGGALETQYF. CDR3 DNA sequence: TGTGCCACCAGCAGAGATGACGGGGGGGCCTTAGAGACCCAGTACTTC.

This clone occurred once. V and J are TRBV27 and TRBJ1-2; D possibly corresponds to TRBD1 (6 bases). The germline V and J ends were trimmed by 2 bases and 4 bases, with 14 bases remaining between them. CDR1 is MNHEY, CDR2 SMNVEV, per germline (reference sequence). The CDR3 contains 15 residues. CDR3 DNA: TGTGCCAGCAGTTTAGCCGGGACAAAGGCCTATGGCTACACCTTC. Amino acid sequence: CASSLAGTKAYGYTF.

The chain joins TRBV5-1 to TRBJ1-4, with D hard to call. This CDR3 contains 16 residues. From germline, CDR1 is SGHRS and CDR2 YFSETQ. Trimming took 0 bases from V and 0 from J, leaving 9 bases between them. CDR3 nucleotide sequence: TGCGCCAGCAGCTTGGTAGGCAGCCCAACTAATGAAAAACTGTTTTTT. This encodes CASSLVGSPTNEKLFF.

A single count supports this clone. The genes are TRBV4-1 and TRBJ2-7; D gene unclear. CDR3 length: 13 amino acids. Per the germline V gene, CDR1 is MGHRA and CDR2 is YSYEKL. Between the trimmed V and J ends, which lost 0 bases and 2 bases, there was a span of 5 bases. CDR3 DNA: TGCGCCAGCAGCCAAGAGCCCACCTACGAGCAGTACTTC. It translates to CASSQEPTYEQYF.

This clone was counted only a few times. The chain joins TRBV6-6 to TRBJ1-2, with 7 bases identical to TRBD1. The ends lost 2 bases at V and 3 bases at J; junction bases unmatched: 0. The CDR3 covers 13 residues. Germline V CDR1 and CDR2: MNHNY, SVGAGI (reference sequence). Here the CDR3 reads CASSYGTDYGYTF. CDR3 bases: TGTGCCAGCAGTTACGGGACAGACTATGGCTACACCTTC.

The V gene is TRBV23-1, the J gene TRBJ1-2, with D hard to call. TRBV23-1 is identified as an open reading frame with a role that is uncertain. The CDR3 length is 15 residues. The ends were cut back, 6 bases at V and 6 bases at J, with 20 bases in the middle. The CDR3 region is CASRGRRTLRHGYTF. CDR3 nucleotide sequence: TGCGCCAGCAGGGGCAGGCGAACACTAAGGCATGGCTACACCTTC.

For this clone: The sample contains more than one DNA sequence encoding this CDR3. CDR3 protein: CASSPGTANTGELFF. CDR3 bases: TGTGCCAGCTCACCCGGCACTGCGAACACCGGGGAGCTGTTTTTT. The gene calls are TRBV18 and TRBJ2-2; D not resolved. The CDR3 consists of 15 residues. In germline, CDR1 is KGHSH, CDR2 LQKENI. Trimming cost V 3 bases and J 0 bases, with 8 bases left between them.

V gene TRBV6-1 combines with J gene TRBJ2-1; TRBD2 aligns across 9 bases. CDR3 length: 15 amino acids. Germline CDR1 reads MNHNS; CDR2 reads SASEGT. V lost 4 bases to trimming and J lost 6 bases; unmatched junction nucleotides: 7. The CDR3 here is CASSVAGVIPNEQFF. CDR3 coding DNA: TGTGCCAGCAGTGTAGCGGGAGTGATTCCCAATGAGCAGTTCTTC.

This chain joins TRBV10-3 and TRBJ1-3; D call uncertain. The length of the CDR3 is 14 residues. CDR1 is ENHRY and CDR2 is SYGVKD in the germline V gene. V was cut by 3 bases and J by 0 bases, with 6 bases left in between. The CDR3 reads CAISDNSSGNTIYF. The CDR3 DNA sequence: TGTGCCATCAGTGACAACAGCTCTGGAAACACCATATATTTT.

This rearrangement joins TRBV6-5 to TRBJ2-7, with 12 bases fitting TRBD2. The CDR3 is made up of 14 amino acids. Unmatched junction bases numbered 3, after V lost 6 bases and J lost 3 bases. The germline CDR1 and CDR2 sequences are MNHEY and SVGAGI. CDR3 residues: CASSLAGGFYEQYF. DNA of the CDR3: TGTGCCAGCAGCCTAGCGGGGGGGTTCTACGAGCAGTACTTC.

This clone was counted only a few times. V usage is TRBV19 and J usage is TRBJ2-1, with D possibly matching TRBD2 (5 bases). The CDR3 extends over 16 amino acids. CDR1 LNHDA and CDR2 SQIVND come from the germline V gene (reference sequence). Trimming shortened V by 0 bases and J by 3 bases, and 12 bases separated the two germline ends. DNA of the CDR3: TGTGCCAGTAGTATAGATCTCCAGCGGAGCTACAATGAGCAGTTCTTC. Its translation: CASSIDLQRSYNEQFF.

The gene calls are TRBV6-1 and TRBJ2-7; either TRBD1 or TRBD2 may supply D (5 bases each). V lost 5 bases and J lost 4, with 18 bases in between. Per the germline V gene, CDR1 is MNHNS and CDR2 is SASEGT. CDR3 length equals 15 residues. The CDR3 DNA reads as TGTGCCAGCAGTCCCTATCGGGGCGGCAGGTACGAGCAGTACTTC. Residues: CASSPYRGGRYEQYF.

This chain joins TRBV29-1 and TRBJ2-7; 7 nucleotides line up with TRBD1. Losses at the gene ends were 5 bases for V and 4 bases for J; bases not matched to a gene: 8. CDR1 and CDR2 from the germline V gene are SQVTM and ANQGSEA. The CDR3 loop spans 13 amino acids. The CDR3 protein is CSVHTGDRYEQYF. Written as DNA, the CDR3 is TGCAGCGTTCACACAGGGGATCGGTACGAGCAGTACTTC.

The rearrangement joins TRBV11-3 to TRBJ2-7, with TRBD2 matching 7 bases. Germline V gives CDR1 SGHNT, CDR2 YENEEA. This CDR3 is built from 14 residues. V shed 5 bases and J 9 bases; nucleotides not matched to a gene: 13. CDR3 residues: CASSLAGERVWQYF. The CDR3, as DNA: TGTGCCAGCAGCCTCGCGGGGGAAAGGGTGTGGCAGTACTTC.

The chain employs TRBV5-1 and TRBJ2-5, with TRBD2 matching over 9 bases. CDR3 length: 15 amino acids. V dropped 4 bases and J dropped 5; count of bases not matched to a gene: 9. Germline V gene sequence: CDR1 SGHRS, CDR2 YFSETQ. The CDR3 bases are TGCGCCAGCAGCCCCTTAGCGGGAGAGGGGGAGACCCAGTACTTC. It yields the protein CASSPLAGEGETQYF.

The V gene is TRBV7-9, the J gene TRBJ2-1; 7 positions agree with TRBD2. Germline assignment: CDR1 SEHNR and CDR2 FQNEAQ (reference sequence). This CDR3 is 16 amino acids long. The V and J ends lost 5 bases and 4 bases, in that order; junction bases with no gene match: 11. The chain's CDR3 is CASSPTGGRAYNEQFF. The CDR3 DNA is TGTGCCAGCAGCCCGACGGGGGGTCGGGCTTACAATGAGCAGTTCTTC.

The V call is TRBV6-1, the J call TRBJ2-3, with TRBD2 matching 10 bases. CDR3 length equals 15 residues. The germline CDR1 and CDR2 sequences are MNHNS and SASEGT. V was clipped by 7 bases and J by 8 bases; unmatched bases: 12. Here the CDR3 reads CASMGSGGAQGTQYF. The CDR3 coding sequence is TGTGCCAGCATGGGAAGCGGGGGGGCACAGGGTACGCAGTATTTT.

Only one count was recorded for this clone. The chain combines TRBV28 with TRBJ2-7, with D hard to call. Per the germline V gene, CDR1 is MDHEN and CDR2 is SYDVKM. This CDR3 contains 13 residues. V lost 6 bases to trimming and J lost 2 bases, with 11 bases between them. CDR3 amino acids: CASSRGLTYEQYF. The CDR3 DNA sequence: TGTGCCAGCAGCCGAGGCCTAACCTACGAGCAGTACTTC.

The chain employs TRBV18 and TRBJ2-7; D gene ambiguous. Germline values: CDR1 KGHSH, CDR2 LQKENI. The germline V and J ends were trimmed by 3 bases and 2 bases, with 8 bases remaining between them. This CDR3 comprises 13 residues. The CDR3 reads CASSPNKAYEQYF. The CDR3 DNA is TGTGCCAGCTCACCCAACAAGGCCTACGAGCAGTACTTC.

The rearrangement links TRBV6-1 to TRBJ1-1; D remains unclear. The germline CDR1 and CDR2 sequences are MNHNS and SASEGT. Deletions cut 7 bases from V and 1 base from J, with 16 bases between. The CDR3 totals 15 residues. CDR3 nucleotide sequence: TGTGCCAGCACCAAAGTATTCGACGCGAACACTGAAGCTTTCTTT. Translating gives CASTKVFDANTEAFF.

This clone was seen more than once but under ten times. Other DNA variants within this sample encode the same CDR3. The chain combines TRBV5-1 with TRBJ2-7, with 8 bases fitting TRBD1. Germline V CDR1 and CDR2: SGHRS, YFSETQ. The ends lost 4 bases at V and 2 bases at J; junction bases unmatched: 5. This CDR3 is 14 amino acids long. CDR3 bases: TGCGCCAGCAGCCGCGGACAGGGACCCTACGAGCAGTACTTC. It is translated as CASSRGQGPYEQYF.

The J gene is TRBJ1-4, the V gene TRBV5-1; possibly TRBD1 for D (5 bases). Germline assignment: CDR1 SGHRS and CDR2 YFSETQ. V was clipped by 4 bases and J by 4 bases, with 17 bases between them. The CDR3 contains 16 residues. The CDR3 loop reads CASSPTVLGGNEKLFF. In nucleotides, the CDR3 is TGCGCCAGCAGCCCAACGGTGCTCGGGGGTAATGAAAAACTGTTTTTT.

This clone was seen a single time. The chain is built from TRBV6-1 and TRBJ2-7; 7 bases are shared with TRBD1. V trimming: 6 bases; J trimming: 2 bases; junction bases outside the gene matches: 4. Germline values: CDR1 MNHNS, CDR2 SASEGT. The CDR3 consists of 13 residues. The CDR3 sequence is CASRGQVTYEQYF. CDR3 DNA sequence: TGTGCCAGCAGAGGACAGGTAACCTACGAGCAGTACTTC.

About this clone itself: Mismatch with germline at one junction end may stem from a read error. This sequence joins TRBV6-6 and TRBJ2-7, with 10 nucleotides matching TRBD1. The germline CDR1 and CDR2 sequences are MNHNY and SVGAGI (reference sequence). The CDR3 has 12 amino acids. Here the CDR3 reads CASSYTGTGDSF. CDR3 DNA sequence: TGTGCCAGCAGTTATACCGGGACAGGGGACTCCTTC.

The chain has TRBV6-1 and TRBJ1-1, with 7 bases aligning to TRBD1. The CDR3 has 17 residues. V dropped 1 base and J dropped 1; count of bases not matched to a gene: 9. Germline assignment: CDR1 MNHNS and CDR2 SASEGT. The chain's CDR3 is CASSEDFLTGSNTEAFF. The CDR3 nucleotides read TGTGCCAGCAGTGAAGACTTTTTGACAGGGTCGAACACTGAAGCTTTCTTT.

The table lists this clone with a few counts. A junction end diverges from the germline sequence, so it may reflect a read error. The gene calls are TRBV5-4 and TRBJ2-5, with no clear D. Germline loops: CDR1 SGHNT, CDR2 YYREEE (reference sequence). The CDR3 has 13 residues. The CDR3 spells CASSFWAQGTQYF. The DNA of the CDR3 is TGTGCCAGCAGCTTTTGGGCCCAAGGGACCCAGTACTTC.